The 19 T cell receptor beta chains presented below share a single source sample, sequenced in a study of PD-1 blockade in classical Hodgkin lymphoma. The repertoire was sequenced with immunoSEQ multiplex PCR; TCRdb's copy has only in-frame clones and lacks some. The sample consists of 30,000 to 45,000 clones, about 86% of them appearing once. In every patient, relapse followed autologous stem cell transplantation, while exposure to brentuximab vedotin differed. The starting material was peripheral blood mononuclear cells (PBMCs), obtained before the second cycle of nivolumab. All receptors come from a human donor with classical Hodgkin lymphoma.

The rearrangement links TRBV2 to TRBJ1-3; D not certain. Trimming left V 7 bases short and J 3 bases short, with 16 bases between. Germline V gene lookup returns CDR1 SNHLY and CDR2 FYNNEI. The CDR3 consists of 15 residues. In DNA form, the CDR3 reads TGTGCCAGCACAGAATCCGGGGTTTTTGGAAACACCATATATTTT. The encoded protein is CASTESGVFGNTIYF.

This rearrangement joins TRBV5-1 to TRBJ2-2; TRBD1 is a possible D gene (5 bases). V was shortened by 4 bases and J by 6 bases, with 10 bases between the two germline ends. Germline V CDR1 and CDR2: SGHRS, YFSETQ. The CDR3 has 13 amino acids. CDR3 in amino acids: CASSKGEPGELFF. CDR3 DNA sequence: TGCGCCAGCAGCAAAGGGGAACCCGGGGAGCTGTTTTTT.

This sequence joins TRBV4-1 and TRBJ2-1; 12 bases are shared with TRBD2. Losses at the gene ends were 4 bases for V and 9 bases for J; bases not matched to a gene: 7. Germline V CDR1 and CDR2: MGHRA, YSYEKL. This CDR3 has 15 amino acids. CDR3: CASSRNLAGGLEQFF. As DNA, the CDR3 is TGCGCCAGCAGCCGGAACCTAGCGGGAGGGCTTGAGCAGTTCTTC.

J is TRBJ2-7 and V is TRBV13, with a weak D call TRBD2 (5 bases). The V gene lost 1 base and the J gene lost 0 bases, with 13 bases spanning the gap. The CDR3 is 16 residues long. CDR1 and CDR2 from the germline V gene are PRHDT and FYEKMQ (reference sequence). The CDR3 DNA reads TGTGCCAGCAGCTTAGAAGGAGCGGATAGCTCCTACGAGCAGTACTTC. Protein sequence: CASSLEGADSSYEQYF.

This clone was seen more than once but under ten times. The chain combines TRBV6-5 with TRBJ1-1, with D unresolved. V dropped 6 bases and J dropped 8 bases, with 16 bases sitting between them. This CDR3 comprises 13 residues. Germline-derived CDR1 and CDR2 are MNHEY and SVGAGI. The CDR3 sequence is CASRDTHLKEAFF. DNA of the CDR3: TGTGCCAGCAGAGACACCCACCTTAAGGAAGCTTTCTTT.

The chain has TRBV2 and TRBJ2-3, with D uncertain. V dropped 3 bases and J dropped 2 bases, with 9 bases sitting between them. The CDR3 consists of 14 residues. Germline V gene lookup returns CDR1 SNHLY and CDR2 FYNNEI. Here the CDR3 DNA reads TGTGCCAGCAGTGACTCCCCGTTCACAGATACGCAGTATTTT. Its protein product is CASSDSPFTDTQYF.

The J gene is TRBJ2-7, the V gene TRBV7-3; the D gene is possibly TRBD2 (5 bases). Germline V gives CDR1 SGHTA, CDR2 FQGTGA. The CDR3 runs to 13 residues. Trimming removed 5 bases from V and 3 bases from J, with 11 bases in between. The CDR3 reads CASSHTSGYEQYF. CDR3 DNA: TGTGCCAGCAGCCATACTAGTGGCTACGAGCAGTACTTC. Together with reference TRBV7-3 and TRBJ2-7, the CDR3 gives the full variable domain: GAGVSQTPSNKVTEKGKYVELRCDPISGHTALYWYRQSLGQGPEFLIYFQGTGAADDSGLPNDRFFAVRPEGSVSTLKIQRTERGDSAVYLCASSHTSGYEQYFGPGTRLTVT.

The V and J genes are TRBV4-1 and TRBJ2-4; 9 bases line up with TRBD1. Germline lookup yields CDR1 MGHRA and CDR2 YSYEKL. V gave up 0 bases and J gave up 0 bases; unmatched junction bases: 12. The CDR3 contains 20 residues. CDR3 nucleotide sequence: TGCGCCAGCAGCCAAGACTCCAAGGAGGACAGGGGACTAGCCAAAAACATTCAGTACTTC. It translates to CASSQDSKEDRGLAKNIQYF.

This clone was recorded once. The chain is built from TRBV9 and TRBJ2-3; the D is unclear. There are 16 residues in the CDR3. CDR1 and CDR2 from the germline V gene are SGDLS and YYNGEE. Trimming removed 0 bases at V and 0 bases at J, with 11 bases between. Here the CDR3 reads CASSVAHSRSTDTQYF. As DNA, the CDR3 is TGTGCCAGCAGCGTAGCCCACTCCCGGAGCACAGATACGCAGTATTTT.

J is TRBJ1-6 and V is TRBV30, with D unclear. CDR1 is GTSNPN and CDR2 is SVGIG in the germline V gene (reference sequence). Trimming removed 0 bases from V and 9 bases from J, with 12 bases in between. The CDR3 sequence is 14 residues long. CDR3 region: CAWSVKGSGSPLHF. CDR3 DNA sequence: TGTGCCTGGAGTGTAAAAGGGTCTGGTTCACCCCTCCACTTT. The full variable domain, rest sourced from reference TRBV30 and TRBJ1-6, is SQTIHQWPATLVQPVGSPLSLECTVEGTSNPNLYWYRQAAGRGLQLLFYSVGIGQISSEVPQNLSASRPQDRQFILSSKKLLLSDSGFYLCAWSVKGSGSPLHFGNGTRLTVT.

This chain joins TRBV30 and TRBJ1-1; D is perhaps TRBD1 (5 bases). The CDR3 sequence is 12 residues long. Trimming removed 4 bases at V and 11 bases at J, with 17 bases between. Germline V gives CDR1 GTSNPN, CDR2 SVGIG (reference sequence). CDR3 protein: CAWKPRGLVAFF. CDR3 coding DNA: TGTGCCTGGAAGCCTCGGGGACTGGTGGCTTTCTTT.

The chain recombines TRBV7-8 with TRBJ1-2; maybe TRBD1 (6 bases). The germline CDR1 and CDR2 sequences are SGHVS and FQNEAQ. The CDR3 contains 15 residues. Trimming took off 5 bases at V and 8 bases at J, with 21 bases between the two ends. The CDR3 protein is CASSPRAPGGQGYTF. CDR3 DNA sequence: TGTGCCAGCAGCCCCCGAGCACCCGGGGGGCAGGGCTACACCTTC.

This chain links TRBV7-8 with TRBJ2-5; D uncertain. The germline CDR1 and CDR2 sequences are SGHVS and FQNEAQ. V lost 5 bases and J lost 8, with 21 bases in between. The CDR3 is made up of 15 amino acids. This CDR3 is CASSPGFLDSITQYF. The CDR3 nucleotides are TGTGCCAGCAGCCCTGGATTTCTAGACTCAATCACCCAGTACTTC. Complete variable domain (other parts from reference TRBV7-8 and TRBJ2-5): GAGVSQSPRYKVAKRGQDVALRCDPISGHVSLFWYQQALGQGPEFLTYFQNEAQLDKSGLPSDRFFAERPEGSVSTLKIQRTQQEDSAVYLCASSPGFLDSITQYFGPGTRLLVL.

This clone was seen a few times. As DNA, the CDR3 is TGTGCCAGCAGCCAAGATTCGGGGGGAGGGTCCTACGAGCAGTACTTC. Translation: CASSQDSGGGSYEQYF. The rearrangement joins TRBV4-2 to TRBJ2-7; 7 nucleotides line up with TRBD2. The CDR3 loop spans 16 amino acids. Trimming took 0 bases from V and 1 from J; bases not matched to a gene: 6. Germline assignment: CDR1 LGHNA and CDR2 YNFKEQ.

The rearrangement joins TRBV14 to TRBJ2-2, with D perhaps given as TRBD1 or TRBD2 (5 bases each). The V end lost 3 bases, the J end lost 0 bases, and 11 bases lay between the germline ends. The germline CDR1 and CDR2 sequences are SGHDN and FVKESK. The CDR3 runs to 16 residues. This chain's CDR3 is CASSHRGTTNTGELFF. The CDR3 DNA is TGTGCCAGCAGCCATCGAGGGACCACGAACACCGGGGAGCTGTTTTTT.

Sample share makes this clone large. The chain has TRBV2 and TRBJ2-7, with D uncertain. The V and J ends lost 7 bases and 6 bases respectively, with 7 bases between them. The V gene's germline CDR1 is SNHLY and CDR2 FYNNEI. The CDR3 has 10 residues. In nucleotides, the CDR3 is TGTGCCAGCATGGGCGGCGAGCAGTACTTC. Translated, it gives CASMGGEQYF. Complete variable domain (other parts from reference TRBV2 and TRBJ2-7): EPEVTQTPSHQVTQMGQEVILRCVPISNHLYFYWYRQILGQKVEFLVSFYNNEISEKSEIFDDQFSVERPDGSNFTLKIRSTKLEDSAMYFCASMGGEQYFGPGTRLTVT.

This clone was detected a few times. The gene calls are TRBV27 and TRBJ2-5; 8 bases are shared with TRBD2. In germline, CDR1 is MNHEY, CDR2 SMNVEV (reference sequence). This CDR3 is 15 amino acids long. The J segment lost 5 bases and the V segment lost 6 bases, leaving 11 bases of the junction unmatched. CDR3 region: CASSPGTRVGETQYF. For the CDR3, the DNA is TGTGCCAGCAGCCCCGGGACTAGGGTTGGGGAGACCCAGTACTTC.

The chain links TRBV6-6 to TRBJ2-3; a possible D gene is TRBD2 (6 bases). The CDR3 contains 14 residues. The V gene's germline CDR1 is MNHNY and CDR2 SVGAGI (reference sequence). V was trimmed by 7 bases and J by 1 base, leaving 12 bases between them. As DNA, the CDR3 is TGTGCCAGCAAGACGCGGAGGGGCACAGATACGCAGTATTTT. It encodes CASKTRRGTDTQYF.

The rearrangement links TRBV7-6 to TRBJ2-6; D gene uncertain. Germline CDR1 is SGHVS and CDR2 is FNYEAQ. The germline V and J ends were trimmed by 1 base and 3 bases, with 13 bases remaining between them. CDR3 size: 17 residues. The CDR3 region has the DNA TGTGCCAGCAGCTTAGGTGGTTTGGGCAGTGGGGCCAACGTCCTGACTTTC. Translation: CASSLGGLGSGANVLTF.